One sample yielded the 17 T cell receptor beta chains listed below, sequenced in a study of blood T cell repertoires in COVID-19. TCRdb's copy holds only in-frame clones and misses some; the assay was immunoSEQ multiplex PCR. The sample has about 250,000 clones; around 85% are singletons. The specimen was PBMCs or T cells enriched from blood (not recorded which). These receptor sequences come from a woman in her 50s with acute COVID-19.

The chain is built from TRBV9 and TRBJ2-3, with TRBD2 identical over 10 bases. The ends lost 4 bases at V and 4 bases at J; junction bases unmatched: 18. The CDR3 consists of 19 residues. Germline CDR1 and CDR2: SGDLS and YYNGEE. The DNA for the CDR3 is TGTGCCAGCAGCCATAAGCGGGGGGGCGGAACTTTTAGCGCAGATACGCAGTATTTT. Its protein product is CASSHKRGGGTFSADTQYF.

The rearrangement links TRBV29-1 to TRBJ2-7, with TRBD1 matching over 11 bases. CDR1 is SQVTM, CDR2 ANQGSEA, per germline. The junction had 11 bases not matched to a gene; V was cut back by 4 bases and J by 6 bases. The CDR3 runs to 15 residues. In nucleotides, the CDR3 is TGCAGCGTTGGCGCCCCGGGACAGGGGGATCCCGAGCAGTACTTC. It is translated as CSVGAPGQGDPEQYF.

This chain joins TRBV5-1 and TRBJ1-1, with a possible D match to TRBD1 (5 bases). Trimming cost V 0 bases and J 5 bases, with 20 bases left between them. This CDR3 comprises 17 residues. Per germline, CDR1 SGHRS and CDR2 YFSETQ. The CDR3 sequence: CASSLGGRMGGRTEAFF. The CDR3 nucleotides are TGCGCCAGCAGCTTGGGAGGCCGGATGGGGGGTAGAACTGAAGCTTTCTTT.

J is TRBJ2-3 and V is TRBV21-1; TRBD2 reflects the table's D call only, with no check against the DNA. TRBV21-1 counts as a pseudogene. The CDR3 consists of 16 residues. CDR3 in amino acids: CASSKRTSGGTDTQYF. The CDR3, as DNA: TGTGCCAGCAGCAAAAGGACTAGCGGGGGCACAGATACGCAGTATTTT.

This clone was seen once. V usage is TRBV20-1 and J usage is TRBJ1-5; TRBD1 agrees at 10 bases. Germline V gene sequence: CDR1 DFQATT, CDR2 SNEGSKA (reference sequence). The length of the CDR3 is 15 residues. The V segment lost 3 bases and the J segment 2 bases; nucleotides outside the gene matches: 4. CDR3: CSASEGQGGNQPQHF. In DNA, the CDR3 is TGCAGTGCTAGTGAAGGACAGGGGGGCAATCAGCCCCAGCATTTT.

The gene calls are TRBV7-2 and TRBJ1-2, with D possibly TRBD1 on 5 matching bases. CDR1 is SGHTA, CDR2 FQGNSA, per germline. The CDR3 contains 15 residues. V lost 1 base to trimming and J lost 6 bases, with 15 bases between them. CDR3 sequence reads: CASSLVLQVSNGYTF. CDR3 nucleotides: TGTGCCAGCAGCTTAGTATTACAGGTTTCCAATGGCTACACCTTC.

The chain links TRBV7-8 to TRBJ2-1; 7 bases agree with TRBD2. The length of the CDR3 is 15 residues. The V segment lost 5 bases and the J segment 2 bases; nucleotides outside the gene matches: 6. Looked up from germline, CDR1 is SGHVS and CDR2 is FQNEAQ. CDR3 bases: TGTGCCAGCAGCCGGTCGGCGGGGGCCTACAATGAGCAGTTCTTC. Protein product: CASSRSAGAYNEQFF. Using reference TRBV7-8 and TRBJ2-1 for the parts outside the CDR3, the full variable domain is GAGVSQSPRYKVAKRGQDVALRCDPISGHVSLFWYQQALGQGPEFLTYFQNEAQLDKSGLPSDRFFAERPEGSVSTLKIQRTQQEDSAVYLCASSRSAGAYNEQFFGPGTRLTVL.

This clone was observed a handful of times. V usage is TRBV9 and J usage is TRBJ2-7, with 10 bases fitting TRBD1. The CDR3 is 14 amino acids. V shed 3 bases, J shed 2 bases, and the junction held 2 bases outside the gene matches. CDR1 SGDLS and CDR2 YYNGEE come from the germline V gene. CDR3 coding DNA: TGTGCCAGCAGCGCGGGACAGGGGCCCTACGAGCAGTACTTC. Amino acid sequence: CASSAGQGPYEQYF.

V usage is TRBV5-6 and J usage is TRBJ2-7, with 9 bases identical to TRBD1. Germline V CDR1 and CDR2: SGHDT, YYEEEE. V shed 4 bases and J 5 bases; nucleotides not matched to a gene: 13. The CDR3 extends over 16 amino acids. The CDR3 bases are TGTGCCAGCAGCCCGAAGGGGGGACAGGGTCGTCACGAGCAGTACTTC. Translating gives CASSPKGGQGRHEQYF.

This clone was recorded a few times. This chain connects TRBV30 to TRBJ2-3, with 7 positions matching TRBD1. This CDR3 has 13 residues. The V segment lost 7 bases and the J segment 0 bases; nucleotides outside the gene matches: 4. Germline V lookup: CDR1 GTSNPN, CDR2 SVGIG (reference sequence). The CDR3 here is CALQGFSTDTQYF. The CDR3 nucleotides are TGTGCCTTACAGGGGTTTAGCACAGATACGCAGTATTTT. The full variable domain, its missing parts supplied by reference TRBV30 and TRBJ2-3, is SQTIHQWPATLVQPVGSPLSLECTVEGTSNPNLYWYRQAAGRGLQLLFYSVGIGQISSEVPQNLSASRPQDRQFILSSKKLLLSDSGFYLCALQGFSTDTQYFGPGTRLTVL.

This chain connects TRBV7-2 to TRBJ1-4, with no clear D. The V gene's germline CDR1 is SGHTA and CDR2 FQGNSA. V was trimmed by 5 bases and J by 0 bases, leaving 10 bases between them. The CDR3 totals 15 residues. CDR3 sequence (DNA): TGTGCCAGCAGCCGCGAGGGTGCAACTAATGAAAAACTGTTTTTT. This codes for CASSREGATNEKLFF.

This chain joins TRBV11-3 and TRBJ1-1, with a weak D call TRBD1 (5 bases). This CDR3 has 14 amino acids. The germline CDR1 and CDR2 sequences are SGHNT and YENEEA. The ends were cut back, 5 bases at V and 7 bases at J, with 17 bases in the middle. CDR3 loop: CASSPGGTVSEAFF. The CDR3, as DNA: TGTGCCAGCAGCCCCGGCGGGACTGTGAGTGAAGCTTTCTTT.

This sequence joins TRBV10-3 and TRBJ2-7; 8 nucleotides match TRBD1. The length of the CDR3 is 18 residues. Germline-derived CDR1 and CDR2 are ENHRY and SYGVKD. Trimming at V came to 0 bases and at J to 3 bases, leaving 13 bases not matched to a gene. CDR3 amino acids: CAISESGTGWTPDYEQYF. For the CDR3, the DNA is TGTGCCATCAGTGAGTCCGGGACAGGATGGACCCCAGACTACGAGCAGTACTTC.

The chain employs TRBV28 and TRBJ1-1; maybe TRBD1 (5 bases). Deletions cut 1 base from V and 6 bases from J, with 12 bases between. The CDR3 length is 14 residues. CDR1 and CDR2 (germline): MDHEN, SYDVKM. This CDR3 reads CASSLLRDFAEAFF. CDR3 DNA: TGTGCCAGCAGTTTATTGCGGGACTTTGCTGAAGCTTTCTTT.

CDR3 loop: CASSLAIGQGGGYGYTF. CDR3 in DNA: TGTGCCAGCAGCTTGGCGATAGGACAGGGCGGCGGCTATGGCTACACCTTC. V is TRBV5-6 and J is TRBJ1-2; 8 nucleotides match TRBD1. Germline lookup yields CDR1 SGHDT and CDR2 YYEEEE. CDR3 size: 17 residues. J lost 4 bases, V lost 0 bases, and 11 bases had no gene match.

This clone was found a few times. The chain links TRBV13 to TRBJ2-3, with 7 bases aligning to TRBD2. The germline V gene has CDR1 PRHDT and CDR2 FYEKMQ (reference sequence). The CDR3 extends over 16 amino acids. J gave up 2 bases and V 5 bases, and 10 bases lay outside the gene matches. CDR3 sequence: CASSPREGRVTDTQYF. CDR3 nucleotides: TGTGCCAGCAGCCCCAGGGAGGGGAGAGTCACAGATACGCAGTATTTT.

This chain connects TRBV5-4 to TRBJ2-5, with 10 bases identical to TRBD1. The CDR3 extends over 15 amino acids. The V and J ends lost 5 bases and 5 bases, in that order; junction bases with no gene match: 9. Germline V lookup: CDR1 SGHNT, CDR2 YYREEE (reference sequence). CDR3 sequence: CASSSRQGAAETQYF. The CDR3 nucleotides are TGTGCCAGCAGTTCCCGACAGGGGGCCGCGGAGACCCAGTACTTC.